This TCR beta chain is from a study of CD8 T cells in ankylosing spondylitis. General study results and limits: Blood from ankylosing spondylitis patients appeared to carry a characteristic roughly 8-variant TCR beta motif.

About this clonotype itself: Its antigen is as yet unknown.

The CDR3 is 15 amino acids. V lost 1 base and J lost 12, with 21 bases in between. Germline CDR1 and CDR2: SGHTA and FQGNSA. Molecular-barcoded quantitative 5'-RACE produced these TCR beta libraries. TCRdb reanalysed the 5' RACE reads using MiXCR and keeps one entry per CDR3 protein. The data show around 490,000 distinct CDR3 sequences, with about 5% seen just once and 3.5% held by the top ten. This receptor was obtained from a male donor with ankylosing spondylitis. This rearrangement joins TRBV7-2 to TRBJ1-1; D is perhaps TRBD1 (6 bases). Sequencing input: blood, either unsorted or a sorted T cell fraction (not recorded which). The CDR3, as DNA: TGTGCCAGCAGCTTAGTGTGGGGGGAACAGGGTCTGACTTTCTTT. It yields the protein CASSLVWGEQGLTFF.